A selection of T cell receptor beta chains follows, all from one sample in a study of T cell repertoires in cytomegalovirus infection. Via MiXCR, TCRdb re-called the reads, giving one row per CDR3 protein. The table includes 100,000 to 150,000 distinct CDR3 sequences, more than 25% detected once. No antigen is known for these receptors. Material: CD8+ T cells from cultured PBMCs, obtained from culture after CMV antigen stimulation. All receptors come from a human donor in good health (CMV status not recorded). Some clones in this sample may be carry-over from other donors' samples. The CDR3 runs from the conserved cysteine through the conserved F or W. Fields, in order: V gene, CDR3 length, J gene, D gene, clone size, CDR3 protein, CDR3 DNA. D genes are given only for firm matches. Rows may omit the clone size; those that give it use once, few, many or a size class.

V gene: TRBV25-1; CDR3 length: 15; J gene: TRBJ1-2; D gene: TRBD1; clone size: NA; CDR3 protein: CASSVWTGARDGYTF; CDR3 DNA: TGTGCCAGCAGTGTTTGGACAGGGGCAAGAGATGGCTACACCTTC
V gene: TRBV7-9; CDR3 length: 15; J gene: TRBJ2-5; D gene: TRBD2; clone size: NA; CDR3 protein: CASSPVISGEETQYF; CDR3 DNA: TGTGCCAGCAGCCCGGTGATTAGCGGGGAAGAGACCCAGTACTTC
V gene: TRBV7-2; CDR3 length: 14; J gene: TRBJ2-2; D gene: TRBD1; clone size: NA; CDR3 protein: CASSLGTGSGELFF; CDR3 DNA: TGTGCCAGCAGCTTAGGGACAGGGTCCGGGGAGCTGTTTTTT
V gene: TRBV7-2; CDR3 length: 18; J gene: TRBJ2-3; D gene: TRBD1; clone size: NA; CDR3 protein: CASSSPSSRTGPSHTQYF; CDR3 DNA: TGTGCCAGCAGCTCGCCATCTAGTCGGACAGGTCCATCCCATACGCAGTATTTT
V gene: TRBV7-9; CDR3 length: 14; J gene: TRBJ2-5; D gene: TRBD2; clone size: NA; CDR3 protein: CASSSSGGSETQYF; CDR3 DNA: TGTGCCAGCAGCTCTAGCGGGGGATCGGAGACCCAGTACTTC
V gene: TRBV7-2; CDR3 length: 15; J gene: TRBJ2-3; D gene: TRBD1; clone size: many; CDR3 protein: CASSRRDRGTDTQYF; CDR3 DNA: TGTGCCAGCAGCCGCCGTGACAGGGGCACAGATACGCAGTATTTT
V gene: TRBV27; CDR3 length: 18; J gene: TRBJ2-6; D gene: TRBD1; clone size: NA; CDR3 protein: CASTQRQGAVSGANVLTF; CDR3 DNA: TGTGCCAGCACCCAAAGACAGGGGGCCGTCTCTGGGGCCAACGTCCTGACTTTC
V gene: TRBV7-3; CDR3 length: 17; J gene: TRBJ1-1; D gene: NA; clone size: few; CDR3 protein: CASSSGPIVTMNTEAFF; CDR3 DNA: TGTGCCAGCAGCTCGGGACCTATTGTCACCATGAACACTGAAGCTTTCTTT
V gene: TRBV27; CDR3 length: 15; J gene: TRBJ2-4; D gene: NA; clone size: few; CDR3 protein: CASRKDSLAKNIQYF; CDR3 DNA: TGTGCCAGCAGAAAGGACAGCCTAGCCAAAAACATTCAGTACTTC
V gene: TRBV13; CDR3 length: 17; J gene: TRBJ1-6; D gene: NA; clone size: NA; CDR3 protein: CASSLGLPSSYNSPLHF; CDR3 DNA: TGTGCCAGCAGCTTGGGTCTTCCTAGCTCCTATAATTCACCCCTCCACTTT
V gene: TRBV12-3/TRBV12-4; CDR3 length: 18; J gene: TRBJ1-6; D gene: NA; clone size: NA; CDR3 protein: CASSPPTSRRSYNSPLHF; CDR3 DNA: TGTGCCAGCAGTCCCCCAACGTCCCGGCGGTCCTATAATTCACCCCTCCACTTT
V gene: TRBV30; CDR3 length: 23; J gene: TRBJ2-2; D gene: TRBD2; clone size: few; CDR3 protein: CAWSIGPPIKTSGEHANTGELFF; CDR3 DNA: TGTGCCTGGAGTATTGGGCCACCTATAAAGACTAGCGGGGAGCACGCGAACACCGGGGAGCTGTTTTTT
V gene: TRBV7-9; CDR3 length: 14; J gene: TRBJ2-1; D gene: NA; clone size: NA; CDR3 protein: CASSTRAPYNEQFF; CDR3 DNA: TGTGCCAGCAGTACGAGAGCCCCCTACAATGAGCAGTTCTTC
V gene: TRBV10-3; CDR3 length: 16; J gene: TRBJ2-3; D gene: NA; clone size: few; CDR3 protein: CAISESRGGSTDTQYF; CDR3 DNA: TGTGCCATCAGTGAGTCGCGGGGTGGTAGCACAGATACGCAGTATTTT
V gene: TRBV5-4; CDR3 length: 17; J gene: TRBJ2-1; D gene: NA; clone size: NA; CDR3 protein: CASRISVRGVSYNEQFF; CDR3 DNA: TGTGCCAGTAGGATCTCTGTACGAGGGGTATCCTACAATGAGCAGTTCTTC
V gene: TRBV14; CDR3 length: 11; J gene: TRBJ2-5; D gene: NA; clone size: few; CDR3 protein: CASSHSETQYF; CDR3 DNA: TGTGCCAGCAGCCATTCGGAGACCCAGTACTTC
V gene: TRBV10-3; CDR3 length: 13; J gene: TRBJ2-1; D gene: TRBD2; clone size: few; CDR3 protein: CATGLAGYNEQFF; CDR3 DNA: TGTGCCACAGGACTAGCGGGGTACAATGAGCAGTTCTTC
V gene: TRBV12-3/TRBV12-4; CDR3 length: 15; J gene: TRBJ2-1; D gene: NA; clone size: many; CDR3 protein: CASSFWVQGNNEQFF; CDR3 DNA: TGTGCCAGCAGTTTTTGGGTCCAGGGGAACAATGAGCAGTTCTTC
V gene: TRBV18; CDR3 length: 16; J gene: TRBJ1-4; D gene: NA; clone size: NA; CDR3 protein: CASSPPWLTEDEKLFF; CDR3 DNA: TGTGCCAGCTCACCACCGTGGTTAACAGAAGATGAAAAACTGTTTTTT
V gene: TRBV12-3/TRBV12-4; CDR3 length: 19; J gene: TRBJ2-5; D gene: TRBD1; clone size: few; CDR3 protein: CASRGGGSEGVLNRETQYF; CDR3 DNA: TGTGCCAGCAGAGGGGGCGGTAGCGAAGGCGTTCTGAACCGGGAGACCCAGTACTTC
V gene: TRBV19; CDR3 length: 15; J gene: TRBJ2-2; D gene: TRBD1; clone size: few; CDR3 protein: CATQPRTGFPGELFF; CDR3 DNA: TGTGCCACCCAACCTCGGACAGGGTTTCCCGGGGAGCTGTTTTTT
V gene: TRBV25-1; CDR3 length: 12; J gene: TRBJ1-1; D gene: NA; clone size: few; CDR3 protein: CASSELNTEAFF; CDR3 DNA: TGTGCCAGCAGTGAATTGAACACTGAAGCTTTCTTT
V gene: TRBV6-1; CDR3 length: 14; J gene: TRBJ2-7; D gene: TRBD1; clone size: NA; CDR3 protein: CASSRTGGTYEQYF; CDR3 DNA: TGTGCCAGCAGTCGTACAGGGGGCACCTACGAGCAGTACTTC
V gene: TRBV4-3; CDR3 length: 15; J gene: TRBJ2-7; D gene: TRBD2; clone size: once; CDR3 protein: CASSRASGGLYEQYF; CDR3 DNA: TGCGCCAGCAGCCGCGCTAGCGGGGGGCTCTACGAGCAGTACTTC
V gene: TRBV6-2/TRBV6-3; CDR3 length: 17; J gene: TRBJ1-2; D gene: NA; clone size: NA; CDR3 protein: CASSYSRVLGTSDGYTF; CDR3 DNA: TGTGCCAGCAGTTACTCGAGAGTCCTCGGGACGTCAGATGGCTACACCTTC
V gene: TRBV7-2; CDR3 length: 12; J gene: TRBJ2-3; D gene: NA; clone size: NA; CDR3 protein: CASSPEGDTQYF; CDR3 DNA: TGTGCCAGCAGCCCCGAGGGAGATACGCAGTATTTT
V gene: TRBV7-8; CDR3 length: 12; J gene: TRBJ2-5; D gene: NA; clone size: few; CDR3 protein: CASSSYQETQYF; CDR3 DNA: TGTGCCAGCAGCTCGTACCAAGAGACCCAGTACTTC
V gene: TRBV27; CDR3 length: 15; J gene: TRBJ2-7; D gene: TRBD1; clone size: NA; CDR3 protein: CASSFTGGFLYEQYF; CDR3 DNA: TGTGCCAGCAGTTTCACAGGGGGTTTCCTCTACGAGCAGTACTTC
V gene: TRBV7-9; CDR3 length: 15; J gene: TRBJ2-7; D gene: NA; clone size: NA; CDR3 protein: CASSPDTRGAYEQYF; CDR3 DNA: TGTGCCAGCAGCCCCGACACTAGGGGTGCCTACGAGCAGTACTTC
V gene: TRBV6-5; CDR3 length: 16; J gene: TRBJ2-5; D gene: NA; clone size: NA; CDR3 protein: CASSPRSRQGSFAQYF; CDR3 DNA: TGTGCCAGCAGTCCCCGGTCACGGCAGGGATCTTTCGCCCAGTACTTC
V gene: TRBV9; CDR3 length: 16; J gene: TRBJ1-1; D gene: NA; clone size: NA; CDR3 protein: CASSPRDTRPNTEAFF; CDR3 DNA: TGTGCCAGCAGCCCCCGGGACACCCGCCCGAACACTGAAGCTTTCTTT
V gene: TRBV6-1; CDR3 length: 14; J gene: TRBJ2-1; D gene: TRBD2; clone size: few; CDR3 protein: CASSELAGYPEQFF; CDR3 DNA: TGTGCCAGCAGTGAACTAGCGGGGTACCCTGAGCAGTTCTTC
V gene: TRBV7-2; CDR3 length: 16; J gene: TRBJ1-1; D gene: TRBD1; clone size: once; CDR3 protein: CASSLPPGQPNTEAFF; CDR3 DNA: TGTGCCAGCAGCTTACCGCCGGGACAGCCGAACACTGAAGCTTTCTTT
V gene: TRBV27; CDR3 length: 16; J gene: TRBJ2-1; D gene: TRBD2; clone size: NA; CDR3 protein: CASSLTSGGSYNEQFF; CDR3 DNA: TGTGCCAGCAGTCTGACTAGCGGAGGCTCCTACAATGAGCAGTTCTTC
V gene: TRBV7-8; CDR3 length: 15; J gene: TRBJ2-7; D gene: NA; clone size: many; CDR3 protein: CASSLRTDRSYEQYF; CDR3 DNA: TGTGCCAGCAGCTTACGGACGGACAGATCCTACGAGCAGTACTTC
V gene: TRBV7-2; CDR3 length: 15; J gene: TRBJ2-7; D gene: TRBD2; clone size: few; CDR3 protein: CASSPWTSGSYEQYF; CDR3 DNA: TGTGCCAGCAGCCCCTGGACTAGCGGATCCTACGAGCAGTACTTC
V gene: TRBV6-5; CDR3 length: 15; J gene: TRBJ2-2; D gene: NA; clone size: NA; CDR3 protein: CASSANYSDTGELFF; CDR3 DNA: TGTGCCAGCAGTGCCAACTACTCCGACACCGGGGAGCTGTTTTTT
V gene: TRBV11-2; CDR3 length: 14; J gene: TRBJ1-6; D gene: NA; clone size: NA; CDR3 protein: CASMPGSFNSPLHF; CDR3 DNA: TGTGCCAGCATGCCCGGGTCCTTCAATTCACCCCTCCACTTT